This TCR beta chain originates from a study of OX40 agonist ivuxolimab in advanced cancers. Study summary: Patients were treated with ivuxolimab, an agonistic anti-OX40 (CD134) antibody. Study-wide findings and caveats: Both blood CD4+ and CD8+ T cells showed clonal growth by week 6 at 0.1 to 3.0 mg/kg.

The protocol was immunoSEQ multiplex PCR, while the TCRdb copy is restricted to in-frame clones and leaves out a portion. Of about 31,000 clones listed, 70% to 90% are singletons. The germline V gene encodes CDR1 WNHNN and CDR2 SYGVQD (reference sequence). With 0 bases removed from V and 4 bases from J, the gap between germline ends came to 9 bases. The CDR3 consists of 14 residues. Of note for this clone: Its specificity is not known.

The sample in question was CD4+ or CD8+ T cells sorted from blood, obtained in a trial of the OX40 agonist ivuxolimab. This sequence was found in an adult with an advanced solid tumor such as melanoma, head and neck, liver or kidney cancer. The V call is TRBV10-1, the J call TRBJ1-2, with D possibly TRBD1 on 5 matching bases. DNA of the CDR3: TGCGCCAGCAGTGAGTCGGGAGGGGCCTATGGCTACACCTTC. It translates to CASSESGGAYGYTF.